This T cell receptor (beta chain) stems from a study of blood T cell repertoires in COVID-19 (dated by TCRdb to 2018 to 2020). For the study in its entirety: Collaborator samples came from the United States, Italy and Spain and covered acute and convalescent phases of COVID-19. The material from the prospective study consisted of cDNA or gDNA derived from T cells, B-cell-depleted T cells, or PBMCs. The dataset comprised deeply sampled blood TCRbeta repertoires from subjects exposed to, actively infected with, or recovered from COVID-19. A freely available public database, intended as a resource for researchers studying the immune response to SARS-CoV-2, is where the repertoires were released. Samples came from the ongoing ImmuneRACE study (first 160 participants) plus 1,254 subjects from 6 global collaborators. Nearly every sample came with metadata listing a de-identified subject ID, COVID-19 status, age in years and sex. HLA class I and class II types, where available, came from metadata supplied by the sample provider rather than from assay-based typing. General findings and caveats noted by the study authors: Clinical and demographic metadata were provided uncurated, with the amount varying by source and participant.

TCRbeta CDR3 regions were amplified from genomic DNA using the immunoSEQ Assay, a bias-controlled multiplex PCR. As for how the authors treated the data: The number of nucleated cells in each sample was estimated by amplification of reference gene primers within the assay. Sequence reads were collapsed and filtered to measure the absolute abundance of every unique TCRbeta CDR3 rearrangement. For each sample, productive Simpson clonality was calculated by taking the square root of Simpson's diversity index across productive rearrangements. This immuneACCESS table, as held by TCRdb, lists in-frame sequences with V and J called but not all clones. Of the missing ones, under half trace to an unresolved V gene in checked studies; the others have no known cause. The DNA gave D and trimming, while V, J and clone size come from that table. Across this sample there are a few hundred thousand clones, with roughly 84% seen only once. The ten largest clones represent 3.4% of the sample.

The CDR3, from cysteine to phenylalanine, totals 15 residues. Only CDR3 DNA remains: 45 bases, in frame from the first base. Reading the germline V gene gives CDR1 SGHRS and CDR2 YFSETQ. Trimming removed 5 bases from V and 2 bases from J; the gene matches leave 6 bases unexplained. On this clone: No antigen is known for it. No qualities accompany the bases; no much larger clone lies one base away.

Participants in the prospective study were enrolled through a virtual design, were aged about 18 to 100 years, and lived in roughly 24 United States geographic areas. In the prospective study, cohorts were assigned on the basis of participant-reported clinical history obtained from a screening survey and a study questionnaire. For ImmuneRACE Cohort 3, a participant was defined as recovered based on two consecutive negative NP/OP PCR tests, clearance by a healthcare professional, or resolution of symptoms. Mobile phlebotomists in the prospective study collected whole blood, serum and a nasopharyngeal or oropharyngeal swab from every participant. Over a roughly two-month period, participants in the prospective study had the option of providing additional blood draws and questionnaires. Before DNA extraction, blood samples from the prospective study were shipped at room temperature or frozen.

Recombination joined TRBV5-1 with TRBJ1-5; 8 bases in between match TRBD1. Sequencing was carried out using PBMCs or T cells enriched from blood (not recorded which). The TCR originated in a man aged 50 to 60 who had recovered from COVID-19. The DNA reads as follows: TGCGCCAGCAGACAGGACAGGGACCGCAATCAGCCCCAGCATTTT. This sequence encodes CASRQDRDRNQPQHF. With all but the CDR3 taken from the reference TRBV5-1 and TRBJ1-5 genes, the full variable domain is: KAGVTQTPRYLIKTRGQQVTLSCSPISGHRSVSWYQQTPGQGLQFLFEYFSETQRNKGNFPGRFSGRQFSNSRSEMNVSTLELGDSALYLCASRQDRDRNQPQHFGDGTRLSIL.